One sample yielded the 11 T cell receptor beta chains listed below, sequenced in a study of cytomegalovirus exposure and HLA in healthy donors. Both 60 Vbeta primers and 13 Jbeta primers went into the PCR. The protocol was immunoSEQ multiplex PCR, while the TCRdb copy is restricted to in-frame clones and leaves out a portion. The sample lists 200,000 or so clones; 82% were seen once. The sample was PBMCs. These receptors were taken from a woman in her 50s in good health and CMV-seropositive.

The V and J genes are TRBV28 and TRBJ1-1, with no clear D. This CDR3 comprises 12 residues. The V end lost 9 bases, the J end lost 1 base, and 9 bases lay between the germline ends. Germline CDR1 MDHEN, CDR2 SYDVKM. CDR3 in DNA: TGTGCCAGTACGGGGTGGAACACTGAAGCTTTCTTT. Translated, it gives CASTGWNTEAFF.

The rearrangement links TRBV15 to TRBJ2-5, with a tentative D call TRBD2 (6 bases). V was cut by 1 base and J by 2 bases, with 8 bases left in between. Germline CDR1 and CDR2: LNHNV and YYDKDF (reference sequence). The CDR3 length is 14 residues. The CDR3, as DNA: TGTGCCACCAGCAGAGGGAGGGTTCAAGAGACCCAGTACTTC. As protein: CATSRGRVQETQYF.

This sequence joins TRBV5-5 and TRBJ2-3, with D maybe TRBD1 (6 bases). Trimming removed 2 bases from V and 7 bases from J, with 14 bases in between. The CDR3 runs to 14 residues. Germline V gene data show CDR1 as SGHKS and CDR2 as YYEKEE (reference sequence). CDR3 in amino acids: CASSFGTQGYTQYF. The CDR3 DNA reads TGTGCCAGCAGCTTTGGAACACAGGGATATACGCAGTATTTT.

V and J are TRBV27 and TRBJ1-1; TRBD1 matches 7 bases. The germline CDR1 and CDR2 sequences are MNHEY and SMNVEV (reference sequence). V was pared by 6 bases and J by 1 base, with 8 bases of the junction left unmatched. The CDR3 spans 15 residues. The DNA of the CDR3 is TGTGCCAGCAGGGTCGGACAGGTGAAGAACACTGAAGCTTTCTTT. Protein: CASRVGQVKNTEAFF.

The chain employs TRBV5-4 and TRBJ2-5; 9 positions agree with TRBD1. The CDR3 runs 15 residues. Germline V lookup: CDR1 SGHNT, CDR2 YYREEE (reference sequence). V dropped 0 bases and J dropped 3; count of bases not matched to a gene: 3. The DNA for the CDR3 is TGTGCCAGCAGCTTGGGGGACAGGGCAAAAGAGACCCAGTACTTC. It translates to CASSLGDRAKETQYF.

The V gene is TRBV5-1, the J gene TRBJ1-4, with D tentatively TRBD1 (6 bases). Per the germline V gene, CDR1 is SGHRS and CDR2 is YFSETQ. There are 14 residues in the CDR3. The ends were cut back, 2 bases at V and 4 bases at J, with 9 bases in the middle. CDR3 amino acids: CASSLQGGNEKLFF. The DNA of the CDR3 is TGCGCCAGCAGCTTACAGGGCGGTAATGAAAAACTGTTTTTT.

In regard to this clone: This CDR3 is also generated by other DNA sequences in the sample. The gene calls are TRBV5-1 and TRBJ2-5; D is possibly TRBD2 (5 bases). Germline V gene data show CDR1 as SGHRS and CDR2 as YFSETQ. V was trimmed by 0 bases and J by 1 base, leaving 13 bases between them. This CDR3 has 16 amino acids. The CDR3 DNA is TGCGCCAGCAGCTTGGCCTTGGGGAGAGCCCAAGAGACCCAGTACTTC. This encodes CASSLALGRAQETQYF. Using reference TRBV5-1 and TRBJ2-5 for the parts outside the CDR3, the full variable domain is KAGVTQTPRYLIKTRGQQVTLSCSPISGHRSVSWYQQTPGQGLQFLFEYFSETQRNKGNFPGRFSGRQFSNSRSEMNVSTLELGDSALYLCASSLALGRAQETQYFGPGTRLLVL.

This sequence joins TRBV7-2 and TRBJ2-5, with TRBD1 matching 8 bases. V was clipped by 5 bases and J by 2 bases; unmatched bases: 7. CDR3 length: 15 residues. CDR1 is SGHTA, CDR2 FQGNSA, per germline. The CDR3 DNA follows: TGTGCCAGCAGCCAAACAACAGGGGGGCAAGAGACCCAGTACTTC. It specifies CASSQTTGGQETQYF.

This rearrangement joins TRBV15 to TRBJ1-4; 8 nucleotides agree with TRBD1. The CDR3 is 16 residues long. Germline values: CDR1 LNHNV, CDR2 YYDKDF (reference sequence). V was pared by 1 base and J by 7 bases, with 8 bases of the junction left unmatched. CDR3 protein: CATSRAYPDRAEKLFF. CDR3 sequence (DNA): TGTGCCACCAGCAGAGCTTACCCGGACAGGGCTGAAAAACTGTTTTTT.

The CDR3 DNA sequence: TGTGCCAGTAGTTCGGGGACAGCGAACTCTGGAAACACCATATATTTT. Its translation is CASSSGTANSGNTIYF. V gene TRBV19 combines with J gene TRBJ1-3; TRBD1 agrees at 7 bases. Germline lookup yields CDR1 LNHDA and CDR2 SQIVND (reference sequence). The CDR3 has 16 residues. The V segment lost 5 bases and the J segment 0 bases; nucleotides outside the gene matches: 7.

CDR3 DNA sequence: TGTGCCAGCAGTCCGTGGACAGGGGGGATCAATCAGCCCCAGCATTTT. Residues: CASSPWTGGINQPQHF. This chain connects TRBV27 to TRBJ1-5; 10 bases map to TRBD1. The CDR3 length is 16 residues. CDR1 is MNHEY, CDR2 SMNVEV, per germline (reference sequence). Trimming at V came to 5 bases and at J to 3 bases, leaving 7 bases not matched to a gene.